The next 19 T cell receptor beta chains were all read from a single sample in a study of post-analysis software for immune sequencing data. These receptors are not linked to any known antigen. Broader study findings: Higher frequency in patients than in controls was seen for roughly five TRBV segments, with TRBV5-6, TRBV5-1 and TRBV20-1 among them.

Presence of unique molecular identifiers characterized the TCR beta cDNA libraries. TCRdb independently ran MiXCR on the PCR reads; one entry per CDR3 protein. The sample consists of approximately 570,000 distinct CDR3 sequences, around 44% of them appearing once. Input material: blood. The receptors stem from a girl between 10 and 17 years old with multiple sclerosis.

This chain connects TRBV7-2 to TRBJ2-3; D tentatively reads TRBD1 or TRBD2 (6 bases each). The germline V gene encodes CDR1 SGHTA and CDR2 FQGNSA. V was cut by 5 bases and J by 4 bases, with 16 bases left in between. This CDR3 is built from 15 residues. As DNA, the CDR3 is TGTGCCAGCAGCCCATATGGGGGGCCAGCAGATACGCAGTATTTT. It codes for CASSPYGGPADTQYF.

The chain joins TRBV20-1 to TRBJ2-1; maybe TRBD2 (5 bases). Germline CDR1 reads DFQATT; CDR2 reads SNEGSKA (reference sequence). V was cut by 4 bases and J by 2 bases, with 9 bases left in between. CDR3 size: 13 residues. The CDR3 region has the DNA TGCAGTGCTACGGGGTTGGCCTACAATGAGCAGTTCTTC. Translating it yields CSATGLAYNEQFF.

As regards this clonotype: Mismatch with germline at one junction end may stem from a read error. J is TRBJ2-2 and V is TRBV6-6; 10 nucleotides line up with TRBD1. Germline V CDR1 and CDR2: MNHNY, SVGAGI (reference sequence). The CDR3 loop spans 15 amino acids. CDR3 nucleotides: TGTGCCAGCAGTTATTCGACAGGGGGCACCGGGGGGCTGTTTTTT. This gives the protein CASSYSTGGTGGLFF.

V is TRBV11-2 and J is TRBJ1-2, with a possible D match to TRBD1 (5 bases). The V end was cut by 3 bases, the J end by 7 bases, with 21 bases between. The CDR3 loop spans 16 amino acids. CDR1 SGHAT and CDR2 FQNNGV come from the germline V gene. The CDR3 sequence is CASSFGRRGIGRGYTF. In DNA form, the CDR3 reads TGTGCCAGCAGCTTTGGTCGGCGGGGGATCGGTCGTGGCTACACCTTC.

This clonotype turned up a few times. The chain carries TRBV20-1 and TRBJ2-1; 14 bases align to TRBD2. Germline trimming cut 6 bases from V and 12 bases from J; bases unmatched to any gene: 7. This CDR3 region has 13 residues. Germline V CDR1 and CDR2: DFQATT, SNEGSKA (reference sequence). The CDR3 loop reads CSAGLAGGRGQFF. In nucleotides, the CDR3 is TGCAGTGCAGGACTAGCGGGGGGTCGGGGGCAGTTCTTC.

This clonotype was observed a few times. V is TRBV14 and J is TRBJ2-1; 11 positions agree with TRBD2. Germline values: CDR1 SGHDN, CDR2 FVKESK. Trimming took 2 bases from V and 15 from J; bases not matched to a gene: 6. This CDR3 contains 13 residues. DNA of the CDR3: TGTGCCAGCAGCCAAATTAATAGCGGGGGGGCGTTCTTC. Translating gives CASSQINSGGAFF.

This clonotype was counted only a few times. CDR3 bases: TGCAGTGCCAACGGCGACAGATCCTACGAGCAGTACTTC. As protein: CSANGDRSYEQYF. The J gene is TRBJ2-7, the V gene TRBV20-1; a possible D gene is TRBD1 (5 bases). Germline V gives CDR1 DFQATT, CDR2 SNEGSKA (reference sequence). The V end was cut by 6 bases, the J end by 1 base, with 13 bases between. CDR3 length equals 13 residues.

The chain joins TRBV3-1 to TRBJ2-1; TRBD2 agrees at 12 bases. Unmatched junction bases numbered 2, after V lost 6 bases and J lost 5 bases. The CDR3 runs to 14 residues. Germline V gives CDR1 LGHDT, CDR2 YNNKEL (reference sequence). In DNA, the CDR3 is TGTGCCAGCAGGTGGACTAGCGGGAACAATGAGCAGTTCTTC. It is translated as CASRWTSGNNEQFF.

The sample holds a few counts of this clonotype. The chain uses TRBV24-1 and TRBJ2-1; TRBD1 matches 9 bases. CDR3 size: 13 residues. Trimming at V came to 7 bases and at J to 6 bases, leaving 3 bases not matched to a gene. Germline CDR1 is KGHDR and CDR2 is SFDVKD. The chain's CDR3 is CATRQGASNEQFF. The CDR3 DNA is TGTGCCACCAGACAGGGGGCCAGCAATGAGCAGTTCTTC.

The chain carries TRBV7-2 and TRBJ2-7; no definite D call. The assigned J gene may be wrong: the sequence end matches TRBJ2-4 better. This CDR3 contains 13 residues. CDR1 is SGHTA, CDR2 FQGNSA, per germline. CDR3 DNA: TGTGCCAGCAGCTTACAGGCCAAAAACATTCAGTACTTC. Translated: CASSLQAKNIQYF.

This rearrangement joins TRBV4-1 to TRBJ2-6; maybe TRBD2 (6 bases). The CDR3 has 19 residues. Between the trimmed V and J ends, which lost 3 bases and 1 base, there was a span of 19 bases. Looked up from germline, CDR1 is MGHRA and CDR2 is YSYEKL. CDR3 DNA: TGCGCCAGCAGCCACCCGAGGGGACTGAAGTTATCTGGGGCCAACGTCCTGACTTTC. Translated: CASSHPRGLKLSGANVLTF.

The chain uses TRBV29-1 and TRBJ1-1; D is possibly TRBD1 (5 bases). This CDR3 contains 12 residues. V was cut by 6 bases and J by 5 bases, with 13 bases left in between. CDR1 is SQVTM, CDR2 ANQGSEA, per germline. The chain's CDR3 is CSVGGMATEAFF. For the CDR3, the DNA is TGCAGCGTCGGGGGAATGGCTACTGAAGCTTTCTTT.

This chain links TRBV5-1 with TRBJ2-1; maybe TRBD2 (6 bases). The CDR3 spans 14 residues. CDR1 and CDR2 from the germline V gene are SGHRS and YFSETQ. Trimming stripped 0 bases from V and 7 bases from J, with 11 bases between. CDR3 coding DNA: TGCGCCAGCAGCTTGGAGTCCAGCGGGAATGAGCAGTTCTTC. Its translation is CASSLESSGNEQFF.

The V and J genes are TRBV11-3 and TRBJ2-6; TRBD1 matches at 8 bases. Germline V gives CDR1 SGHNT, CDR2 YENEEA. The CDR3 extends over 17 amino acids. The V and J ends lost 1 base and 3 bases, in that order; junction bases with no gene match: 5. CDR3 region: CASSLARTGIGANVLTF. In DNA, the CDR3 is TGTGCCAGCAGCTTAGCCCGGACAGGGATTGGGGCCAACGTCCTGACTTTC.

This clonotype was detected only a few times. This chain connects TRBV5-1 to TRBJ2-1; 16 bases are shared with TRBD2. The junction had 14 bases not matched to a gene; V was cut back by 1 base and J by 7 bases. Germline loops: CDR1 SGHRS, CDR2 YFSETQ. The CDR3 consists of 20 residues. The CDR3 sequence: CASSLNPGLAGGPVKNEQFF. For the CDR3, the DNA is TGCGCCAGCAGCTTGAACCCGGGACTAGCGGGGGGGCCGGTAAAGAATGAGCAGTTCTTC. The full variable domain, its missing parts supplied by reference TRBV5-1 and TRBJ2-1, is KAGVTQTPRYLIKTRGQQVTLSCSPISGHRSVSWYQQTPGQGLQFLFEYFSETQRNKGNFPGRFSGRQFSNSRSEMNVSTLELGDSALYLCASSLNPGLAGGPVKNEQFFGPGTRLTVL.

The rearrangement links TRBV12-3 or TRBV12-4 to TRBJ1-4; D unclear. The CDR3 consists of 13 residues. V dropped 6 bases and J dropped 8 bases, with 13 bases sitting between them. CDR3 coding DNA: TGTGCCAGCAGGACATCGTCGGGGGAAAAACTGTTTTTT. Translating gives CASRTSSGEKLFF.

This chain links TRBV19 with TRBJ2-1; weak D call: TRBD1 (6 bases). The germline V and J ends were trimmed by 6 bases and 6 bases, with 12 bases remaining between them. From germline, CDR1 is LNHDA and CDR2 SQIVND (reference sequence). This CDR3 has 13 amino acids. CDR3 DNA: TGTGCCAGTAGGAGGACAGTGGGCAATGAGCAGTTCTTC. Its translation is CASRRTVGNEQFF.

This chain connects TRBV3-1 to TRBJ2-5, with 9 bases lining up with TRBD1. Near its end, the DNA agrees better with TRBJ2-7, so the J call may be wrong. Germline CDR1 reads LGHDT; CDR2 reads YNNKEL (reference sequence). CDR3 length: 14 amino acids. The CDR3 region is CASSRWDRVYEQYF. DNA of the CDR3: TGTGCCAGCAGCCGGTGGGACAGGGTCTACGAGCAGTACTTC.

This clonotype has only a few counts. V gene TRBV20-1 combines with J gene TRBJ2-7; TRBD1 matches 7 bases. The CDR3 totals 16 residues. Per the germline V gene, CDR1 is DFQATT and CDR2 is SNEGSKA (reference sequence). V lost 6 bases to trimming and J lost 3 bases; unmatched junction nucleotides: 17. The CDR3 nucleotides read TGCAGTGCCGTGATTGGACAGGCCACGGGAATCTACGAGCAGTACTTC. Residues: CSAVIGQATGIYEQYF.